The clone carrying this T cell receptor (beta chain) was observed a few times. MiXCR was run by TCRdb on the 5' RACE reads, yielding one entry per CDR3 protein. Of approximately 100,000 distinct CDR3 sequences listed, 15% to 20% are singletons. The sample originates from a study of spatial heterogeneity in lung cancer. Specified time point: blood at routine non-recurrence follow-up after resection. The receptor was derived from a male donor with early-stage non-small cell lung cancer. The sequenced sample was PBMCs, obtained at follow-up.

The CDR3: CSIRQRGNEQFF. CDR3 sequence (DNA): TGCAGTATAAGACAAAGGGGAAATGAGCAGTTCTTC. The V and J genes are TRBV20-1 and TRBJ2-1, with D tentatively TRBD1 (5 bases). The CDR3 contains 12 residues. Trimming left V 8 bases short and J 7 bases short, with 15 bases between. In germline, CDR1 is DFQATT, CDR2 SNEGSKA (reference sequence).